The 26 T cell receptor beta chains reported below all come from one sample, sequenced in a study of cytomegalovirus exposure and HLA in healthy donors. Using immunoSEQ multiplex PCR, the repertoire was profiled, and TCRdb retains in-frame clones only, with some absent. The data hold 150,000 to 200,000 clones, with more than 80% observed a single time. The sequenced sample consisted of PBMCs. These receptors came from a man aged 18-30 years in good health and CMV-seropositive.

The J gene is TRBJ1-2, the V gene TRBV5-6; the D gene is possibly TRBD1 (6 bases). This CDR3 is built from 14 residues. Germline V lookup: CDR1 SGHDT, CDR2 YYEEEE. The V end was cut by 1 base, the J end by 4 bases, with 11 bases between. CDR3 sequence: CASSLPGEGYGYTF. CDR3 in DNA: TGTGCCAGCAGCTTGCCAGGGGAGGGCTATGGCTACACCTTC. The whole variable domain, filled in from reference TRBV5-6 and TRBJ1-2, reads DAGVTQSPTHLIKTRGQQVTLRCSPKSGHDTVSWYQQALGQGPQFIFQYYEEEERQRGNFPDRFSGHQFPNYSSELNVNALLLGDSALYLCASSLPGEGYGYTFGSGTRLTVV.

The genes are TRBV11-2 and TRBJ2-7; a weak D match, TRBD1 (6 bases). The CDR3 totals 16 residues. The V end was cut by 2 bases, the J end by 2 bases, with 16 bases between. Germline assignment: CDR1 SGHAT and CDR2 FQNNGV. In nucleotides, the CDR3 is TGTGCCAGCAGCTTACTCCGAGGGGGAGTAGCCTACGAGCAGTACTTC. Translating gives CASSLLRGGVAYEQYF.

The genes are TRBV9 and TRBJ2-5; 8 bases map to TRBD2. V lost 3 bases, J lost 4 bases, and 5 bases stayed unmatched. The CDR3 totals 14 residues. Germline CDR1 and CDR2: SGDLS and YYNGEE. The CDR3 spells CASSGELAGETQYF. CDR3 bases: TGTGCCAGCAGCGGGGAGCTAGCGGGAGAGACCCAGTACTTC.

The genes are TRBV30 and TRBJ2-2; D call uncertain. Germline CDR1 is GTSNPN and CDR2 is SVGIG (reference sequence). The CDR3 extends over 14 amino acids. V was clipped by 0 bases and J by 5 bases, with 10 bases between them. The CDR3 spells CAWSVLHTTGELFF. CDR3 bases: TGTGCCTGGAGTGTACTACACACAACCGGGGAGCTGTTTTTT.

The chain combines TRBV11-1 with TRBJ1-5, with D maybe TRBD1 (5 bases). Trimming took off 5 bases at V and 5 bases at J, with 19 bases between the two ends. The germline V gene encodes CDR1 SGHAT and CDR2 FQDESV (reference sequence). The CDR3 extends over 16 amino acids. The CDR3 reads CASSPSVGGVDQPQHF. DNA of the CDR3: TGTGCCAGCAGCCCCAGTGTCGGGGGGGTAGATCAGCCCCAGCATTTT. Complete variable domain (other parts from reference TRBV11-1 and TRBJ1-5): EAEVAQSPRYKITEKSQAVAFWCDPISGHATLYWYRQILGQGPELLVQFQDESVVDDSQLPKDRFSAERLKGVDSTLKIQPAELGDSAMYLCASSPSVGGVDQPQHFGDGTRLSIL.

The gene calls are TRBV4-3 and TRBJ2-7, with 11 bases lining up with TRBD1. V was pared by 4 bases and J by 3 bases, with 2 bases of the junction left unmatched. Germline V CDR1 and CDR2: LGHNA, YSLEER. The CDR3 contains 14 residues. The CDR3 sequence is CASSPGTGGYEQYF. CDR3 in DNA: TGCGCCAGCAGCCCCGGGACAGGGGGCTACGAGCAGTACTTC.

The V and J genes are TRBV6-5 and TRBJ2-7; 9 positions agree with TRBD2. The V segment lost 4 bases and the J segment 7 bases; nucleotides outside the gene matches: 14. Looked up from germline, CDR1 is MNHEY and CDR2 is SVGAGI. The length of the CDR3 is 16 residues. The CDR3 region is CASSSTRVAGVGEQYF. The CDR3 region has the DNA TGTGCCAGCAGTTCTACCAGGGTAGCGGGAGTGGGAGAGCAGTACTTC.

The rearrangement uses TRBV7-2 and TRBJ2-1; a possible D gene is TRBD2 (6 bases). This CDR3 contains 16 residues. The V gene lost 1 base and the J gene lost 0 bases, with 10 bases spanning the gap. Germline CDR1 is SGHTA and CDR2 is FQGNSA. CDR3 residues: CASSLEGGRSYNEQFF. The CDR3 nucleotides are TGTGCCAGCAGCTTAGAGGGAGGCCGCTCCTACAATGAGCAGTTCTTC.

The rearrangement links TRBV25-1 to TRBJ2-5; D may be TRBD1 (6 bases). The germline V gene encodes CDR1 MGHDK and CDR2 SYGVNS. V shed 4 bases and J shed 2 bases, with 17 bases lying between them. The CDR3 runs to 16 residues. CDR3 region: CASSGPSLDSQETQYF. The CDR3 DNA sequence: TGTGCCAGCAGTGGCCCCTCCCTGGACAGTCAAGAGACCCAGTACTTC.

The chain's CDR3 is CASSRSSGKYNEQFF. The CDR3 region has the DNA TGTGCCAGCAGCCGTTCTAGCGGGAAATACAATGAGCAGTTCTTC. This sequence joins TRBV28 and TRBJ2-1; 9 bases fit TRBD2. Germline CDR1 reads MDHEN; CDR2 reads SYDVKM. Unmatched junction bases numbered 7, after V lost 6 bases and J lost 4 bases. The CDR3 runs 15 residues.

On this clone itself: Other DNA sequences from this sample encode an identical CDR3 as well. This chain links TRBV19 with TRBJ2-1; D gene unclear. Trimming removed 3 bases at V and 8 bases at J, with 8 bases between. Germline CDR1 LNHDA, CDR2 SQIVND (reference sequence). The CDR3 is made up of 12 amino acids. CDR3 sequence reads: CASSIRRDEQFF. The CDR3 DNA sequence: TGTGCCAGTAGTATCCGCCGGGATGAGCAGTTCTTC.

The CDR3 region is CASSPDPSGNSYNEQFF. CDR3 in DNA: TGTGCCAGCAGCCCCGACCCTAGCGGTAATTCCTACAATGAGCAGTTCTTC. The J gene is TRBJ2-1, the V gene TRBV7-9; 7 bases fit TRBD2. Germline CDR1 is SEHNR and CDR2 is FQNEAQ (reference sequence). The CDR3 contains 17 residues. V lost 5 bases and J lost 1; bases outside the gene matches: 11.

V gene TRBV29-1 combines with J gene TRBJ1-1; 8 positions agree with TRBD1. With 7 bases clipped from V and 5 bases from J, the junction kept 9 bases outside the gene matches. Germline V gene sequence: CDR1 SQVTM, CDR2 ANQGSEA. This CDR3 is 13 amino acids long. The chain's CDR3 is CSARTGLLTEAFF. For the CDR3, the DNA is TGCAGCGCCCGGACAGGGCTTCTTACTGAAGCTTTCTTT.

The rearrangement joins TRBV9 to TRBJ2-7, with 9 bases lining up with TRBD2. The J segment lost 4 bases and the V segment lost 4 bases, leaving 3 bases of the junction unmatched. The germline V gene has CDR1 SGDLS and CDR2 YYNGEE. The CDR3 runs to 13 residues. As DNA, the CDR3 is TGTGCCAGCAGCCGCCTAGCGGGGTACGAGCAGTACTTC. Residues: CASSRLAGYEQYF.

The chain combines TRBV27 with TRBJ2-5, with 11 nucleotides matching TRBD2. CDR1 is MNHEY, CDR2 SMNVEV, per germline (reference sequence). Germline trimming cut 10 bases from V and 2 bases from J; bases unmatched to any gene: 3. This CDR3 has 13 amino acids. Here the CDR3 reads CATGTSGQETQYF. The CDR3 DNA sequence: TGTGCCACCGGGACTAGCGGTCAAGAGACCCAGTACTTC.

This chain connects TRBV5-4 to TRBJ1-2; 8 nucleotides agree with TRBD1. V was pared by 4 bases and J by 5 bases, with 7 bases of the junction left unmatched. Germline V lookup: CDR1 SGHNT, CDR2 YYREEE (reference sequence). The CDR3 loop spans 14 amino acids. The CDR3 spells CASSAWDRRYGYTF. The CDR3 DNA reads as TGTGCCAGCAGCGCCTGGGACAGGCGGTATGGCTACACCTTC.

V gene TRBV5-6 combines with J gene TRBJ2-7; 7 positions match TRBD2. J lost 2 bases, V lost 2 bases, and 4 bases had no gene match. The length of the CDR3 is 14 residues. Germline CDR1 reads SGHDT; CDR2 reads YYEEEE. DNA of the CDR3: TGTGCCAGCAGCTTTCGCGGGGGTCCCTACGAGCAGTACTTC. Amino acid sequence: CASSFRGGPYEQYF. The full variable domain, its missing parts supplied by reference TRBV5-6 and TRBJ2-7, is DAGVTQSPTHLIKTRGQQVTLRCSPKSGHDTVSWYQQALGQGPQFIFQYYEEEERQRGNFPDRFSGHQFPNYSSELNVNALLLGDSALYLCASSFRGGPYEQYFGPGTRLTVT.

This clone has only a few counts. This chain joins TRBV5-5 and TRBJ1-1; 9 bases agree with TRBD1. The ends lost 2 bases at V and 6 bases at J; junction bases unmatched: 8. Germline V gene data show CDR1 as SGHKS and CDR2 as YYEKEE (reference sequence). This CDR3 is 15 amino acids long. For the CDR3, the DNA is TGTGCCAGCAGCTTAGTCCCGGGACAGGGCTCTGAAGCTTTCTTT. It specifies CASSLVPGQGSEAFF.

The chain employs TRBV2 and TRBJ2-1; TRBD1 is a possible D gene (5 bases). The germline V gene has CDR1 SNHLY and CDR2 FYNNEI. The CDR3 spans 15 residues. The V gene lost 4 bases and the J gene lost 2 bases, with 12 bases spanning the gap. CDR3 amino acids: CASSVPRVAYNEQFF. CDR3 in DNA: TGTGCCAGCAGTGTCCCCAGGGTAGCCTACAATGAGCAGTTCTTC.

The gene calls are TRBV19 and TRBJ2-1; 11 bases line up with TRBD2. CDR3 length equals 16 residues. V lost 5 bases, J lost 7 bases, and 10 bases stayed unmatched. Germline V CDR1 and CDR2: LNHDA, SQIVND (reference sequence). Here the CDR3 DNA reads TGTGCCAGTAGTGGGGAACTAGCGGGAGTGGGGAATGAGCAGTTCTTC. Amino acid sequence: CASSGELAGVGNEQFF.

The rearrangement links TRBV7-9 to TRBJ2-3; 9 bases match TRBD2. The CDR3 length is 17 residues. V shed 5 bases, J shed 4 bases, and the junction held 13 bases outside the gene matches. CDR1 is SEHNR and CDR2 is FQNEAQ in the germline V gene (reference sequence). CDR3 residues: CASSNSGRGPRADTQYF. CDR3 sequence (DNA): TGTGCCAGCAGCAATAGCGGGAGAGGGCCGCGGGCAGATACGCAGTATTTT.

The rearrangement links TRBV4-3 to TRBJ2-1, with 12 bases identical to TRBD2. The CDR3 extends over 14 amino acids. After removal of 2 bases from V and 9 bases from J, the junction contained 2 bases not matched to a gene. Germline V lookup: CDR1 LGHNA, CDR2 YSLEER. The CDR3 protein is CASSQLLAGGEQFF. CDR3 coding DNA: TGCGCCAGCAGCCAATTACTAGCGGGAGGTGAGCAGTTCTTC.

The chain recombines TRBV12-5 with TRBJ2-1, with D unresolved. CDR1 is LGHNT and CDR2 is FRNRAP in the germline V gene. V gave up 2 bases and J gave up 8 bases, with 7 bases separating them. The CDR3 spans 12 residues. CDR3 residues: CASGLNADEQFF. In DNA, the CDR3 is TGTGCTAGTGGTTTGAACGCGGATGAGCAGTTCTTC.

The chain is built from TRBV7-8 and TRBJ2-1, with TRBD2 identical over 8 bases. The V and J ends lost 1 base and 3 bases, in that order; junction bases with no gene match: 2. CDR1 is SGHVS and CDR2 is FQNEAQ in the germline V gene. This CDR3 has 15 amino acids. CDR3 sequence: CASSLGTSFYNEQFF. The CDR3 DNA reads as TGTGCCAGCAGCTTAGGGACTAGCTTCTACAATGAGCAGTTCTTC.

This chain joins TRBV28 and TRBJ1-5, with D unresolved. Germline V CDR1 and CDR2: MDHEN, SYDVKM. CDR3 size: 15 residues. The germline V and J ends were trimmed by 6 bases and 7 bases, with 19 bases remaining between them. In nucleotides, the CDR3 is TGTGCCAGCAGCGTTTCCCGGGGAGGTTGGCAGCCCCAGCATTTT. This codes for CASSVSRGGWQPQHF.

V and J are TRBV6-1 and TRBJ1-4, with a tentative D call TRBD1 (5 bases). Germline V gene sequence: CDR1 MNHNS, CDR2 SASEGT. CDR3 size: 11 residues. V lost 6 bases and J lost 10, with 9 bases in between. The CDR3 protein is CASSREGKLFF. The DNA of the CDR3 is TGTGCCAGCAGCAGGGAGGGAAAACTGTTTTTT.